The clone carrying this T cell receptor (beta chain) was detected ten times or more. The length of the CDR3 is 16 residues. In germline, CDR1 is DFQATT, CDR2 SNEGSKA (reference sequence). Between the trimmed V and J ends, which lost 0 bases and 3 bases, there was a span of 18 bases. This sample was taken from a study of T cells after yellow fever vaccination. TCRdb reprocessed the 5' RACE reads via MiXCR and lists one record per CDR3 protein. The data contain 20,000 to 25,000 distinct CDR3 sequences, around 5.5% of them seen just once; the ten biggest clones take up about 19%. The sequences come from PBMCs, either bulk or a sorted T-cell subset (CD4+, CD8+, memory, or dextramer-sorted; not recorded which), collected roughly seven weeks after the first yellow fever vaccination. The gene calls are TRBV20-1 and TRBJ2-7; D gene uncertain. This receptor was identified in a man aged 18 to 35 who received the YFV17D yellow fever vaccine. CDR3 region: CSARDDLEGKGYEQYF. In DNA, the CDR3 is TGCAGTGCTAGAGATGATTTGGAAGGGAAGGGCTACGAGCAGTACTTC.